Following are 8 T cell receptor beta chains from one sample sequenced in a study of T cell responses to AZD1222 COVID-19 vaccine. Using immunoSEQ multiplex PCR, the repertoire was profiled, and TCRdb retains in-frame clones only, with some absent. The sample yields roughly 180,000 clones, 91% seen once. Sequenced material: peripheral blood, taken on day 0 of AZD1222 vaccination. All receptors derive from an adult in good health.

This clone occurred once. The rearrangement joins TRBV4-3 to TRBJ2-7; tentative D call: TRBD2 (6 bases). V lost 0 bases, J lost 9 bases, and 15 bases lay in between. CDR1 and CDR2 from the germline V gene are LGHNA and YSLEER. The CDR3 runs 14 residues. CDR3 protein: CASSQDLGGIGQYF. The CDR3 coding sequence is TGCGCCAGCAGCCAAGATCTTGGCGGGATTGGGCAGTACTTC.

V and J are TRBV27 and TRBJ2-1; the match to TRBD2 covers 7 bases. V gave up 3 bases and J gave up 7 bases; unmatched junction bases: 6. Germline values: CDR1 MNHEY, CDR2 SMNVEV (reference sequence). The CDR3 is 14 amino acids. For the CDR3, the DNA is TGTGCCAGCAGTTTTGTGGGAGGGCGGAATGAGCAGTTCTTC. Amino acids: CASSFVGGRNEQFF.

CDR3 sequence reads: CAPETENQPQHF. Written as DNA, the CDR3 is TGTGCCCCCGAGACAGAAAATCAGCCCCAGCATTTT. V is TRBV6-5 and J is TRBJ1-5; TRBD1 might be the D (5 bases). Germline V gene sequence: CDR1 MNHEY, CDR2 SVGAGI. The V end was cut by 11 bases, the J end by 4 bases, with 12 bases between. The CDR3 has 12 residues.

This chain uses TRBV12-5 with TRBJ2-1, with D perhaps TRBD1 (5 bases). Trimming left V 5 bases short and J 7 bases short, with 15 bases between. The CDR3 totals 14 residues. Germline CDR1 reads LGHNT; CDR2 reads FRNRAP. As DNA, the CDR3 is TGTGCTAGTGGTCTGGGGCAACAGAGGAATGAGCAGTTCTTC. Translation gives CASGLGQQRNEQFF.

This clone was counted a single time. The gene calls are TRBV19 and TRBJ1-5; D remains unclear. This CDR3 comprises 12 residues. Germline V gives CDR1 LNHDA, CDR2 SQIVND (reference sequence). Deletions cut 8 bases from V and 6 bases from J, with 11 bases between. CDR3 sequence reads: CASGWRGQPQHF. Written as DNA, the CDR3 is TGTGCCAGTGGTTGGCGCGGTCAGCCCCAGCATTTT.

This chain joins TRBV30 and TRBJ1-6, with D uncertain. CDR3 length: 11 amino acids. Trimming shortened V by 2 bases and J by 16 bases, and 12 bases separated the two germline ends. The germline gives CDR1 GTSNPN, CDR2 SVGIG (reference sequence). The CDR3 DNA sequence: TGTGCCTGGAGTTCAACCCTTGATCTCCACTTT. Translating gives CAWSSTLDLHF.

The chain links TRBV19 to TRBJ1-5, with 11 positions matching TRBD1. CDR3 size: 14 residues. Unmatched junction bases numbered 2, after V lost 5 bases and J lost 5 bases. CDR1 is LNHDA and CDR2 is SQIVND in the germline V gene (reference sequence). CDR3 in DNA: TGTGCCAGTAGTCCGGACAGGGGGCATCAGCCCCAGCATTTT. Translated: CASSPDRGHQPQHF.

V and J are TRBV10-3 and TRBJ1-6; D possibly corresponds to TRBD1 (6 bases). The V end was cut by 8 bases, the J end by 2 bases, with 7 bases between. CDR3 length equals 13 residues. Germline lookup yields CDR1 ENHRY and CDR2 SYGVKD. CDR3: CAIRDTYNSPLHF. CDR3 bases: TGTGCCATCCGGGACACCTATAATTCACCCCTCCACTTT.